This T cell receptor (beta chain) derives from a study of blood T cell repertoires in COVID-19. Study summary: Sources were T cells, B-cell-depleted T cells, or PBMCs; the material itself was cDNA or gDNA.

Source study methods: Researchers report that nucleated cell counts were estimated from reference gene primer amplification. Profiled with immunoSEQ multiplex PCR; TCRdb holds only in-frame clones, not every one. V and J calls and clone size come straight from that table; D and trimming were deduced from the DNA. The sample lists about 140,000 clones, about 80% occurring once. The CDR3 contains 15 residues. Germline CDR1 SGHVS, CDR2 FNYEAQ. Trimming cost V 2 bases and J 5 bases; bases outside gene matches: 6. The sequencing sample was made of peripheral blood. This chain uses TRBV7-6 with TRBJ1-5; 7 positions match TRBD1. The sequence came from a woman in her fifties or sixties with acute or convalescent COVID-19. The DNA for the CDR3 is TGTGCCAGCAGCTTAACGGGACAGCATGATCAGCCCCAGCATTTT. This gives the protein CASSLTGQHDQPQHF.